This is a list of T cell receptor beta chains from one sample in a study of technical replicates of blood from a few donors. The method was immunoSEQ multiplex PCR; TCRdb's version includes in-frame clones alone and lacks a portion of them. This sample has 74,000 or so clones, with 92% found just once. The material sequenced was T cells isolated from PBMCs. The source of these receptors is a human donor in good health. The CDR3 runs from the conserved cysteine through the conserved F or W. D genes are given only for firm matches. Clone size, where shown, is once, few, many, or a class for clones that have expanded.

D gene: TRBD1; V gene: TRBV7-8; clone size: .; J gene: TRBJ1-1; CDR3 DNA: TGTGCCAGCAGCCCCCGAACGACAGGGTTGAACACTGAAGCTTTCTTT; CDR3 protein: CASSPRTTGLNTEAFF
D gene: .; V gene: TRBV6-1; clone size: .; J gene: TRBJ1-2; CDR3 DNA: TGTGCCAGCAGTGAAGACAGGGTCTATGGCTACACCTTC; CDR3 protein: CASSEDRVYGYTF
D gene: .; V gene: TRBV18; clone size: .; J gene: TRBJ2-3; CDR3 DNA: TGTGCCAGCTCACCACCGCGGCCGCGACTGGTAGATACGCAGTATTTT; CDR3 protein: CASSPPRPRLVDTQYF
D gene: TRBD1; V gene: TRBV6-5; clone size: .; J gene: TRBJ2-7; CDR3 DNA: TGTGCCAGCAGCTACAGGGGATCCTACGAGCAGTACTTC; CDR3 protein: CASSYRGSYEQYF
D gene: TRBD2; V gene: TRBV9; clone size: .; J gene: TRBJ2-1; CDR3 DNA: TGTGCCAGCGACGGGGGGACTAGCGGGAGCTGGAACAATGAGCAGTTCTTC; CDR3 protein: CASDGGTSGSWNNEQFF
D gene: .; V gene: TRBV18; clone size: .; J gene: TRBJ1-1; CDR3 DNA: TGTGCCAGCTCACCACCGAACATGAACACTGAAGCTTTCTTT; CDR3 protein: CASSPPNMNTEAFF
D gene: .; V gene: TRBV2; clone size: .; J gene: TRBJ2-2; CDR3 DNA: TGTGCCCGCTCGGGGGTTGGTAGCGGGGAGCTGTTTTTT; CDR3 protein: CARSGVGSGELFF
D gene: .; V gene: TRBV25-1; clone size: .; J gene: TRBJ2-7; CDR3 DNA: TGTGCCAGCAGTGACCTGGCCAGCCTAAGGGGGCAGTACTTC; CDR3 protein: CASSDLASLRGQYF
D gene: .; V gene: TRBV2; clone size: .; J gene: TRBJ2-7; CDR3 DNA: TGTGCCAGCAGTGACGGAGCCTCCTACGAGCAGTACTTC; CDR3 protein: CASSDGASYEQYF
D gene: .; V gene: TRBV27; clone size: .; J gene: TRBJ1-1; CDR3 DNA: TGTGCCAGCAGTTTGGACACCGAGGGGACACATGAAGCTTTCTTT; CDR3 protein: CASSLDTEGTHEAFF
D gene: TRBD2; V gene: TRBV6-1; clone size: few; J gene: TRBJ2-7; CDR3 DNA: TGTGCCAGCAGTGGACTAGCGGTCTACGAGCAGTACTTC; CDR3 protein: CASSGLAVYEQYF
D gene: TRBD2; V gene: TRBV5-1; clone size: .; J gene: TRBJ2-3; CDR3 DNA: TGCGCCAGCAGCTGGGGGACTAGTGCCCCAGATACGCAGTATTTT; CDR3 protein: CASSWGTSAPDTQYF
D gene: .; V gene: TRBV4-1; clone size: .; J gene: TRBJ2-5; CDR3 DNA: TGCGCCAGCAGCCAAGATCCGGGGGAGACCCAGTACTTC; CDR3 protein: CASSQDPGETQYF
D gene: .; V gene: TRBV18; clone size: .; J gene: TRBJ1-5; CDR3 DNA: TGTGCCAGCTCACCCCTAGACCAGCCCCAGCATTTT; CDR3 protein: CASSPLDQPQHF
D gene: .; V gene: TRBV6-5; clone size: .; J gene: TRBJ1-5; CDR3 DNA: TGTGCCAGCAGCCCAGTCGAAATCAATCAGCCCCAGCATTTT; CDR3 protein: CASSPVEINQPQHF
D gene: .; V gene: TRBV10-1; clone size: .; J gene: TRBJ2-7; CDR3 DNA: TGCGCCAGCAGTGATACTCGGACATTCTCCTACGAGCAGTACTTC; CDR3 protein: CASSDTRTFSYEQYF
D gene: TRBD2; V gene: TRBV11-2; clone size: .; J gene: TRBJ2-1; CDR3 DNA: TGTGCCAGCAGCCACTCGGGACTAGCAGCGAATGAGCAGTTCTTC; CDR3 protein: CASSHSGLAANEQFF
D gene: TRBD1; V gene: TRBV5-1; clone size: .; J gene: TRBJ1-1; CDR3 DNA: TGCGCCAGCAGCTTGGCCCTTGGGACAGGGGAAGCTTTCTTT; CDR3 protein: CASSLALGTGEAFF
D gene: TRBD1; V gene: TRBV29-1; clone size: .; J gene: TRBJ1-4; CDR3 DNA: TGCAGCGTATTGACAGGGGGCGCAGGAAAACTGTTTTTT; CDR3 protein: CSVLTGGAGKLFF
D gene: TRBD1; V gene: TRBV5-1; clone size: .; J gene: TRBJ2-2; CDR3 DNA: TGCGCCAGCAGCTCCGGGACAGGGAACACCGGGGAGCTGTTTTTT; CDR3 protein: CASSSGTGNTGELFF
D gene: TRBD2; V gene: TRBV5-1; clone size: .; J gene: TRBJ2-2; CDR3 DNA: TGCGCCAGCAGCTTGGCCACGGGCGGGAGGGCCCACGGGGAGCTGTTTTTT; CDR3 protein: CASSLATGGRAHGELFF
D gene: .; V gene: TRBV27; clone size: .; J gene: TRBJ1-1; CDR3 DNA: TGTGCCAGCAGTTTATCGAACCCTTCAGGGTTGGGAGCTTTCTTT; CDR3 protein: CASSLSNPSGLGAFF
D gene: .; V gene: TRBV19; clone size: few; J gene: TRBJ1-2; CDR3 DNA: TGTGCCAGTAGTATGGGGGCAGGGTGGGCGCACTATGGCTACACCTTC; CDR3 protein: CASSMGAGWAHYGYTF
D gene: TRBD2; V gene: TRBV2; clone size: .; J gene: TRBJ2-1; CDR3 DNA: TGTGCCAGCAGGGCCGGGGCAGGACTAGCGAACGAGCAGTTCTTC; CDR3 protein: CASRAGAGLANEQFF
D gene: .; V gene: TRBV25-1; clone size: few; J gene: TRBJ2-3; CDR3 DNA: TGTGCCAGCAGTCCTCCGAGAGGGATGGGTACGCAGTATTTT; CDR3 protein: CASSPPRGMGTQYF
D gene: TRBD2; V gene: TRBV4-3; clone size: once; J gene: TRBJ2-3; CDR3 DNA: TGCGCCAGCAGCCTTAGACTAGCGGGGAGCACAGATACGCAGTATTTT; CDR3 protein: CASSLRLAGSTDTQYF
D gene: TRBD1; V gene: TRBV19; clone size: .; J gene: TRBJ1-4; CDR3 DNA: TGTGCCAGCGCCGGGACAGAACGTGAAAAACTGTTTTTT; CDR3 protein: CASAGTEREKLFF